This TCR beta chain was retrieved from a study of CD8 T cells in ankylosing spondylitis. In its sample, this clonotype was seen many times. Using quantitative 5'-RACE with molecular barcodes, the authors made TCR beta libraries. TCRdb reanalysed the 5' RACE reads using MiXCR and keeps one entry per CDR3 protein. This table has 180,000 or so distinct CDR3 sequences, 11% appearing once. This CDR3 comprises 13 residues. Trimming shortened V by 2 bases and J by 7 bases, and 12 bases separated the two germline ends. The germline CDR1 and CDR2 sequences are WNHNN and SYGVQD (reference sequence). The source material was blood, either unsorted or a sorted T cell fraction (not recorded which). The clonotype originates from a male donor with ankylosing spondylitis or in good health (not recorded which). The rearrangement uses TRBV10-1 and TRBJ2-7; possible D gene TRBD1, 5 bases. The CDR3 spells CASSEGASREQYF. The DNA of the CDR3 is TGCGCCAGCAGTGAGGGGGCTAGTCGTGAGCAGTACTTC.